This T cell receptor beta chain emerged from a study of CD8 T cell repertoires and HIV-1 epitope variants (dated by TCRdb to the early 2020s). About the full investigation: Twenty-five peptides representing autologous and known Gag and Nef epitope variants were each used to stimulate T cells in separate culture wells. Among the control conditions were a peptide pool of CMV, EBV and flu, the Ebola AY9 epitope serving as a negative control, and a well with no peptide. The epitopes tested were three Gag epitope families plus Nef HW9 and YT9. T cells were enriched using the EasySep Human T Cell Enrichment Kit and then co-cultured with an equal number of autologous T cell-negative cells acting as antigen-presenting cells. Cultures were maintained for around 11 days in IMDM with gentamicin, and half-media changes adding IL-2, IL-7 and IL-15 were performed on days 3 and 7. An aliquot of 1M T cells was saved as an uncultured baseline condition, separate from the approximately 87 T cell cultures. A total of over 65 T cell cultures were run, with each culture condition done in triplicate except for one peptide, which was done in duplicate. Study-level results and caveats: Five clonotypes recognized the Nef KF9 family and one the HW9 family, with no responses to the TAALDMSHF plasma variant. The assay could identify only TCR beta chains and pointed to proliferation in response to antigen, not to T cell function or cytokine profile. Eight or nine antigen-specific TCR beta clonotypes were identified, and six of them appeared cross-reactive for autologous or known escape epitope variants.

The V end gives up 5 bases and the J end 2 bases, leaving 11 bases in the junction not matched to a gene. The CDR3 has 17 amino acids, counting the end cysteine and phenylalanine. Left in the record is the CDR3 DNA by itself, 51 bases read in frame from the first base. Via the germline V gene, CDR1 is SGHTA and CDR2 FQGTGA. This clone was seen just once. The specificity of this receptor is unknown. The input lacks base qualities; no much larger clone sits a single base away. The EasySep Human CD8+ T Cell Enrichment Kit was used on day 10 to isolate CD8+ T cells from every culture. Sequencing of TCR beta CDR3 regions was done on the immunoSEQ platform at survey depth. The QIAamp DNA micro kit was used to extract genomic DNA from every cultured and uncultured CD8+ T cell population. The study's own analysis went as follows. Samples with fewer than 5,000 productive reads were excluded, resulting in the removal of about 7% of the roughly 80 HIV peptide-stimulated cultures. Sequences were trimmed to CDR3 by a MANAFEST web app, and nonproductive sequences, CDR3s under 5 amino acids, and sequences not starting with C or ending with F/W were removed. For a clonotype to count as antigen-specific, the clonotype had to expand relative to the no-peptide control in at least 2 of 3 replicates at FDR 0.01, and only within one epitope family. A specific clonotype also had to show a frequency at least fivefold higher than in wells stimulated with peptides from other epitope families. TCRdb stores this immuneACCESS table with in-frame sequences only. Part of the clones is absent; in the studies checked, under half of the shortfall reflects unresolved V genes, and no reason is known for the rest. That table gives V, J and clone size, and the DNA gave D and trimming. In all, the sample holds 5,000 or so clones, and 55% to 70% of those were seen once. Together, the top ten hold nearly 50% of the sample.

Sequenced input: cultured CD8+ T cells derived from PBMCs. The sequence links TRBV7-3 to TRBJ2-3; 9 bases in between match TRBD2. The receptor was isolated from a male donor with HIV. In nucleotide form, the sequence is TGTGCCAGCAGCCCCGATAGCGGGAGATTCTCCACAGATACGCAGTATTTT. Its coded protein is CASSPDSGRFSTDTQYF.